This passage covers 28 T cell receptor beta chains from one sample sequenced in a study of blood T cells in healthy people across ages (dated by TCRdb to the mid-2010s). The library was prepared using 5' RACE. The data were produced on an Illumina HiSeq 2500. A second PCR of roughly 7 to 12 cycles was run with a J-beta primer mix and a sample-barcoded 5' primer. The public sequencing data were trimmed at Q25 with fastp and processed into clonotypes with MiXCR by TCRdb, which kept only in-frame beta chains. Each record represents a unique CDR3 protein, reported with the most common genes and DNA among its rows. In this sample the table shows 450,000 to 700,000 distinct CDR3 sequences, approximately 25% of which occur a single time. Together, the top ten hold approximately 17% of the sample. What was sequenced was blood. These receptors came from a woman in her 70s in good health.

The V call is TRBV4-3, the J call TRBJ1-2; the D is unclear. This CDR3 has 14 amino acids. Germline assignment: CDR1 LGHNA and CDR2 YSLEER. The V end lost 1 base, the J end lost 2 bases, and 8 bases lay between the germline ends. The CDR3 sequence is CASSQATPNYGYTF. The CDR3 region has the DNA TGCGCCAGCAGCCAAGCAACGCCGAACTATGGCTACACCTTC.

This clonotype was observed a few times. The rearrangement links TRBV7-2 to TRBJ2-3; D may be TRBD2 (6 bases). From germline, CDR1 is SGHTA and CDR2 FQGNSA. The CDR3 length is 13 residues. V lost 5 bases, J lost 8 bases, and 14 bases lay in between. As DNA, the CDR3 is TGTGCCAGCAGCCCGAGACGGGGGTCTACGCAGTATTTT. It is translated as CASSPRRGSTQYF.

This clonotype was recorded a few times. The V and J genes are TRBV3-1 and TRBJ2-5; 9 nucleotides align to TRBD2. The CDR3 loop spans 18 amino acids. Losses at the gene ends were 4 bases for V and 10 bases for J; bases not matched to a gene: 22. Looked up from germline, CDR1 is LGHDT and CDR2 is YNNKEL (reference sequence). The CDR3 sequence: CASSPSSSGANPLGVQYF. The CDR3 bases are TGTGCCAGCAGCCCCTCCTCTAGCGGGGCAAACCCCCTGGGGGTCCAGTACTTC.

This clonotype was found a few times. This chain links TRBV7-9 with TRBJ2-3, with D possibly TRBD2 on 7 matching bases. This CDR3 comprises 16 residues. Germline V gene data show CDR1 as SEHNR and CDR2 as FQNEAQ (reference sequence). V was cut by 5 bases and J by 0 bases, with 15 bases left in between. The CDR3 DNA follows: TGTGCCAGCAGCCCCCGGGGGGCCGCTAGCACAGATACGCAGTATTTT. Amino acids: CASSPRGAASTDTQYF.

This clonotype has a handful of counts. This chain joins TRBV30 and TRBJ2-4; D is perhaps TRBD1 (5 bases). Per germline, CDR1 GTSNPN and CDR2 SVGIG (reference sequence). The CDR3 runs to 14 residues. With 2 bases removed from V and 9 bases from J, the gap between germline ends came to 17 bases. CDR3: CAWSPPPDTAIQYF. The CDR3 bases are TGTGCCTGGAGTCCTCCGCCGGACACAGCCATTCAGTACTTC.

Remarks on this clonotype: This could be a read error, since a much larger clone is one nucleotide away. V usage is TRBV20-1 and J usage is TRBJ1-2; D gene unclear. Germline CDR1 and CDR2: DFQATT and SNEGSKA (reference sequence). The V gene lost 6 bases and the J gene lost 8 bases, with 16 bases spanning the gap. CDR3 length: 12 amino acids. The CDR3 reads CSAPRGRIGYTF. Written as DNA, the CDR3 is TGCAGTGCGCCCCGTGGGCGGATAGGCTACACCTTC.

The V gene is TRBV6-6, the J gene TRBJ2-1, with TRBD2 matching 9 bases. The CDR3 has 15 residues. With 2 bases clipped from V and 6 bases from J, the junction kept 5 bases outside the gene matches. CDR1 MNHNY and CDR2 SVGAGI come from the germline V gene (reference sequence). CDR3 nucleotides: TGTGCCAGCAGTTACGTAGCGGGAGACCTCAATGAGCAGTTCTTC. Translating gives CASSYVAGDLNEQFF.

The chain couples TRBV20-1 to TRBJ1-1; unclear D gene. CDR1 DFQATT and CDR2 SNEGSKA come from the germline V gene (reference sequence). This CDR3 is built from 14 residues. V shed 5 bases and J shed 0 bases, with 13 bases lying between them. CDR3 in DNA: TGCAGTGCTGGACGACCGATCATGAACACTGAAGCTTTCTTT. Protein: CSAGRPIMNTEAFF.

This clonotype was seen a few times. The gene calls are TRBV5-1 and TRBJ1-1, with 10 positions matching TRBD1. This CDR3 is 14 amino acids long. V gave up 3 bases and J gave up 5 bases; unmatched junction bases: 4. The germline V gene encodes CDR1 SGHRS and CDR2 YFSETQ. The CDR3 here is CASSSGTGETEAFF. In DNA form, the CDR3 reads TGCGCCAGCAGCTCCGGGACAGGGGAGACTGAAGCTTTCTTT. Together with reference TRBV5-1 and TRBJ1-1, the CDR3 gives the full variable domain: KAGVTQTPRYLIKTRGQQVTLSCSPISGHRSVSWYQQTPGQGLQFLFEYFSETQRNKGNFPGRFSGRQFSNSRSEMNVSTLELGDSALYLCASSSGTGETEAFFGQGTRLTVV.

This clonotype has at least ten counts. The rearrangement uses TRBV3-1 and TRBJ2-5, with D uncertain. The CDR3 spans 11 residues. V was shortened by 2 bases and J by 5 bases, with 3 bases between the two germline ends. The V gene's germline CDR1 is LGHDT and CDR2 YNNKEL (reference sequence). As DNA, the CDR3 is TGTGCCAGCAGCCAACGGGAGACCCAGTACTTC. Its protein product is CASSQRETQYF.

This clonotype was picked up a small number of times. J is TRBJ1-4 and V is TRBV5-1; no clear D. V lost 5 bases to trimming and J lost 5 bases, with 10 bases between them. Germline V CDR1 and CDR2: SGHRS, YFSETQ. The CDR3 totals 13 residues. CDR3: CASRRDTNEKLFF. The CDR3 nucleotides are TGCGCCAGCAGACGAGACACGAATGAAAAACTGTTTTTT.

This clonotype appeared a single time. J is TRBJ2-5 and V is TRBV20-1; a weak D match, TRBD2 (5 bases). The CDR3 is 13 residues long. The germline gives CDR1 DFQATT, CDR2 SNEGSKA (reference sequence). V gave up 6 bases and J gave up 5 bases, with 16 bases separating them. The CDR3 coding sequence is TGCAGTGCCCGTCCCGGCGGCGGGGAGACCCAGTACTTC. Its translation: CSARPGGGETQYF.

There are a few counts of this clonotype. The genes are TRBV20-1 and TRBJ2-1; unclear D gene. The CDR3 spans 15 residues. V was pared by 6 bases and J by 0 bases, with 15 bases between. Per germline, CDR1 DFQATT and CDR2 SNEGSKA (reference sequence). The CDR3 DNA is TGCAGTGCCCGGACCGCTTGGAGCTCCTACAATGAGCAGTTCTTC. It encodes CSARTAWSSYNEQFF.

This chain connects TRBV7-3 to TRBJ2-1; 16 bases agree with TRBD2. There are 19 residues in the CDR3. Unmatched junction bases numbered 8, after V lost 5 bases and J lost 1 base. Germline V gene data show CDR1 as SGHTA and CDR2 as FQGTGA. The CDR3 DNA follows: TGTGCCAGCAGCCAGGGACTAGCGGGGGGGCCGGGGTCCTACAATGAGCAGTTCTTC. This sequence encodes CASSQGLAGGPGSYNEQFF.

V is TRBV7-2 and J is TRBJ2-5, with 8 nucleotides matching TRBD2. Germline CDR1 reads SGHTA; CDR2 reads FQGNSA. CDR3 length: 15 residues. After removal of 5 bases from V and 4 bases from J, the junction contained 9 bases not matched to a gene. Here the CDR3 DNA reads TGTGCCAGCAGCCCCTTAGCGGGGAAGGGAGAGACCCAGTACTTC. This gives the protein CASSPLAGKGETQYF.

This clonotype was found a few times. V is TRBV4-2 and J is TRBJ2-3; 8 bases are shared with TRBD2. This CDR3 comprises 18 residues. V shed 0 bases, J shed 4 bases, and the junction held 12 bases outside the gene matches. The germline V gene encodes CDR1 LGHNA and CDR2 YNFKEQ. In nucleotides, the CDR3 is TGTGCCAGCAGCCAAGAACTCACCACTGCGGGAGGTGCAGATACGCAGTATTTT. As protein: CASSQELTTAGGADTQYF.

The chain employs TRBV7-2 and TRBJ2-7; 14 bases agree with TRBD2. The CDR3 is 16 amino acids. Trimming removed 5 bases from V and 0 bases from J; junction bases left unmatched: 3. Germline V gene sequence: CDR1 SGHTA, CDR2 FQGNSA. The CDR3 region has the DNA TGTGCCAGCAGCAAGGGACTAGCGGGGGCCTCCTACGAGCAGTACTTC. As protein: CASSKGLAGASYEQYF. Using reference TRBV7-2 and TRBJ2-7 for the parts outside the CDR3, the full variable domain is GAGVSQSPSNKVTEKGKDVELRCDPISGHTALYWYRQSLGQGLEFLIYFQGNSAPDKSGLPSDRFSAERTGGSVSTLTIQRTQQEDSAVYLCASSKGLAGASYEQYFGPGTRLTVT.

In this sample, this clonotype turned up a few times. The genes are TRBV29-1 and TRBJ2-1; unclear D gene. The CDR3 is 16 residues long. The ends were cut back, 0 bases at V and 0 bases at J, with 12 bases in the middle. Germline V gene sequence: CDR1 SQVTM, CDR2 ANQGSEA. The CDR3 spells CSVEESDGSSYNEQFF. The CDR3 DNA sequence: TGCAGCGTTGAAGAGTCGGACGGCAGCTCCTACAATGAGCAGTTCTTC.

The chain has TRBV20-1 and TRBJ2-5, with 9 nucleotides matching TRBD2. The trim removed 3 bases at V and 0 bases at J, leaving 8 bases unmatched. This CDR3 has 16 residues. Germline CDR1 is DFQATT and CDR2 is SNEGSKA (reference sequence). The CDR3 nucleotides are TGCAGTGCTAGTTTTATGGCTAGCGGGAACCAAGAGACCCAGTACTTC. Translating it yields CSASFMASGNQETQYF.

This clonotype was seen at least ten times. This chain's CDR3 is CASARGTEETQYF. CDR3 DNA sequence: TGTGCCAGCGCGAGGGGGACGGAAGAGACCCAGTACTTC. This chain connects TRBV9 to TRBJ2-5, with D perhaps TRBD1 (6 bases). V lost 7 bases, J lost 3 bases, and 13 bases lay in between. The germline V gene encodes CDR1 SGDLS and CDR2 YYNGEE. The CDR3 extends over 13 amino acids.

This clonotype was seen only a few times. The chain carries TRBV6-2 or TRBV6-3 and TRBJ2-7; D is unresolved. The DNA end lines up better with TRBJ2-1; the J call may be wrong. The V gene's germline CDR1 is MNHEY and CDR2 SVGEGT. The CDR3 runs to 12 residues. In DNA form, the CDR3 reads TGTGCCAGCAGCGTGGGCCACTCTGAGCAGTTCTTC. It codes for CASSVGHSEQFF.

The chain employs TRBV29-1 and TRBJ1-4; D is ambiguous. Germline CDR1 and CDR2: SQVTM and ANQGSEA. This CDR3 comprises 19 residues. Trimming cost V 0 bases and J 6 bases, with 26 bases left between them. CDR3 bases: TGCAGCGTTGAAGACGGAAGGACCGGGTTGATTGGCCGGGATGAAAAACTGTTTTTT. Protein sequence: CSVEDGRTGLIGRDEKLFF. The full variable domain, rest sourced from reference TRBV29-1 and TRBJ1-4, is SAVISQKPSRDICQRGTSLTIQCQVDSQVTMMFWYRQQPGQSLTLIATANQGSEATYESGFVIDKFPISRPNLTFSTLTVSNMSPEDSSIYLCSVEDGRTGLIGRDEKLFFGSGTQLSVL.

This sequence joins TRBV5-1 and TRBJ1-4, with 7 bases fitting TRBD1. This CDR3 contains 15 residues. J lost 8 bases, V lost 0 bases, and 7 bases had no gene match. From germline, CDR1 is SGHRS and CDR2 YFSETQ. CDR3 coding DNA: TGCGCCAGCAGCTTGGGACAGGGCAGGAAAGAAAAACTGTTTTTT. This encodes CASSLGQGRKEKLFF.

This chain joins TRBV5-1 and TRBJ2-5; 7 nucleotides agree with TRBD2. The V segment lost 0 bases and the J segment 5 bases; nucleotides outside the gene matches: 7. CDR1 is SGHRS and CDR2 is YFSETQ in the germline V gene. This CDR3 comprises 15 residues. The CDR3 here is CASSLGLAERETQYF. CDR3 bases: TGCGCCAGCAGCTTGGGCCTAGCGGAGAGGGAGACCCAGTACTTC.

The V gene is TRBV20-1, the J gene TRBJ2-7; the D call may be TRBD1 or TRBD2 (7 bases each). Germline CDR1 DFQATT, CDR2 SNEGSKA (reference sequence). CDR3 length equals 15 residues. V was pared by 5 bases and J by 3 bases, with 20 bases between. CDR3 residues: CSACPGGGGNYEQYF. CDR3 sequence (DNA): TGCAGTGCTTGCCCCGGGGGAGGGGGCAACTACGAGCAGTACTTC.

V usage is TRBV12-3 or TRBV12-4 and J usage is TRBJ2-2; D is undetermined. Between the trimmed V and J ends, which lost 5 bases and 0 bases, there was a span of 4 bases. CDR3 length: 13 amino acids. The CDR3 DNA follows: TGTGCCAGCAGTGGGGCGAACACCGGGGAGCTGTTTTTT. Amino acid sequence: CASSGANTGELFF.

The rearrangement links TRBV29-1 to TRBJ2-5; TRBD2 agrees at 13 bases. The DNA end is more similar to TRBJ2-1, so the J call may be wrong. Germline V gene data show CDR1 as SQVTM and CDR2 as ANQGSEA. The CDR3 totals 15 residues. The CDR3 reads CSVAPRTSGGGEQFF. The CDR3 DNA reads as TGCAGCGTTGCCCCTCGGACTAGCGGGGGCGGTGAGCAGTTCTTC.

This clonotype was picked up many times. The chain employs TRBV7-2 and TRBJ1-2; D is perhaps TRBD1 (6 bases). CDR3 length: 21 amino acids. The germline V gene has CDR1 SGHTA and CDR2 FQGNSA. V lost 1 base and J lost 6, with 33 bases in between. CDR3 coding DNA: TGTGCCAGCAGCTTAGTCATCTTTGGAAGTCCGTTGTGGGGGGCAGACCATGGCTACACCTTC. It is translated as CASSLVIFGSPLWGADHGYTF.